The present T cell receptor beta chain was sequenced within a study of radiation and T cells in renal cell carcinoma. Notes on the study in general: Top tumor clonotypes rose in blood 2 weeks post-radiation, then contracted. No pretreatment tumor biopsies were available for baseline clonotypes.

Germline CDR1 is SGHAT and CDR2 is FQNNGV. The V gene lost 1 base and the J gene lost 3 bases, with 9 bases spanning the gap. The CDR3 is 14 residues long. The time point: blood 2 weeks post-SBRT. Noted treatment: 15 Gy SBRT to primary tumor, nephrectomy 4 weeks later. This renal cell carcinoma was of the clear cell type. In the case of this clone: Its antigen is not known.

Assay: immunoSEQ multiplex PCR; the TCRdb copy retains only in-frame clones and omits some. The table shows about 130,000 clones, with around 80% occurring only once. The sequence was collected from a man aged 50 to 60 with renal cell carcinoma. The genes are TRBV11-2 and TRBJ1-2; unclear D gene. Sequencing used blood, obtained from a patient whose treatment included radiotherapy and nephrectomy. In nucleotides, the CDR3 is TGTGCCAGCAGCTTAGCCGGCCGAGACTATGGCTACACCTTC. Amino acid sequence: CASSLAGRDYGYTF. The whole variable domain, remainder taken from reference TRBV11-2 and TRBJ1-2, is EAGVAQSPRYKIIEKRQSVAFWCNPISGHATLYWYQQILGQGPKLLIQFQNNGVVDDSQLPKDRFSAERLKGVDSTLKIQPAKLEDSAVYLCASSLAGRDYGYTFGSGTRLTVV.